The clone carrying this T cell receptor beta chain showed up many times. These data belong to a study of early T cells in non-severe SARS-CoV-2 infection. Looking at the study overall: Investigators sequenced bulk RNA drawn from unsorted whole blood, and chains remained unpaired.

A single record per CDR3 protein comes from TCRdb applying MiXCR to the 5' RACE reads. Of about 70,000 distinct CDR3 sequences detected, around 15% appear once; the ten largest clones hold approximately 3.8%. This CDR3 contains 13 residues. Germline-derived CDR1 and CDR2 are SGHTA and FQGTGA. V was shortened by 4 bases and J by 7 bases, with 14 bases between the two germline ends. V is TRBV7-3 and J is TRBJ2-7; no clear D. The material sequenced was whole blood, taken at baseline. The receptor's source is an adult who was a healthcare worker with PCR-confirmed SARS-CoV-2 infection or an uninfected control (not recorded which). As DNA, the CDR3 is TGTGCCAGCAGCTACGGACCGACTGGAGAGCAGTACTTC. Translating it yields CASSYGPTGEQYF.